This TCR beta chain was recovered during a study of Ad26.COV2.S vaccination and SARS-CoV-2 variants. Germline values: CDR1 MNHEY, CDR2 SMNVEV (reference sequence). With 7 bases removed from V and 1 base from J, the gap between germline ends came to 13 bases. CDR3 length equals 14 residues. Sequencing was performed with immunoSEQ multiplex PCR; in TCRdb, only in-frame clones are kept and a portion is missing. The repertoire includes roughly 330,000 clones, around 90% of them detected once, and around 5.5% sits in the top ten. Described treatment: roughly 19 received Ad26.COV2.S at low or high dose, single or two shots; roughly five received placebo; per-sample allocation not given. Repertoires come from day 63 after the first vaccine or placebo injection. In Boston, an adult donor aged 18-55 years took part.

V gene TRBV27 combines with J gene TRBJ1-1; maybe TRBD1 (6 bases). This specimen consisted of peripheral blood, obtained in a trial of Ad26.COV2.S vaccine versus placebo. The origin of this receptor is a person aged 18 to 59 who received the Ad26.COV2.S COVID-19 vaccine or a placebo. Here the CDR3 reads CASTWGGPNTEAFF. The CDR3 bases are TGTGCCAGCACCTGGGGGGGGCCGAACACTGAAGCTTTCTTT.